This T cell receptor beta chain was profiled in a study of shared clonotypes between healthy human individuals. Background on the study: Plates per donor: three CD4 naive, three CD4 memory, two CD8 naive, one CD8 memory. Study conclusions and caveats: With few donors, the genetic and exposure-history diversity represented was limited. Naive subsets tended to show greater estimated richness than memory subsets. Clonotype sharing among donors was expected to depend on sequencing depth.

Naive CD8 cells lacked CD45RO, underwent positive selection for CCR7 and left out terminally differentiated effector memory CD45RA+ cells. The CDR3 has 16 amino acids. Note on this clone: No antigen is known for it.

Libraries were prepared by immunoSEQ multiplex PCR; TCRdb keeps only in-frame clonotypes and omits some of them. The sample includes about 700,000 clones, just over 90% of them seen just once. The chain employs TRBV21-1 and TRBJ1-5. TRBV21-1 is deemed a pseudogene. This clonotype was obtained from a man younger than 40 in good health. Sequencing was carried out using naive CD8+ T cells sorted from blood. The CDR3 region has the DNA TGTGCCAGCCTCCTAGTAGGGTCTTCGGGAAATCAGCCCCAGCATTTT. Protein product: CASLLVGSSGNQPQHF.